These 13 T cell receptor beta chains originate from one sample sequenced in a study of blood T cell repertoires in COVID-19. Profiled with immunoSEQ multiplex PCR; TCRdb holds only in-frame clones, not every one. The data hold about 60,000 clones, with over 70% observed a single time. Source material: peripheral blood. The source is a human donor in a cohort sampled during active COVID-19.

This clone has just one count. The rearrangement links TRBV27 to TRBJ2-7; maybe TRBD2 (5 bases). The V end lost 2 bases, the J end lost 6 bases, and 23 bases lay between the germline ends. The germline V gene encodes CDR1 MNHEY and CDR2 SMNVEV (reference sequence). This CDR3 spans 17 amino acids. The CDR3 loop reads CASSLELGTSKEGEQYF. CDR3 bases: TGTGCCAGCAGTTTAGAATTAGGAACCTCTAAAGAGGGCGAGCAGTACTTC.

A few counts support this clone. The rearrangement uses TRBV18 and TRBJ2-2; D is unclear. Germline values: CDR1 KGHSH, CDR2 LQKENI. The germline V and J ends were trimmed by 3 bases and 5 bases, with 4 bases remaining between them. The CDR3 consists of 12 residues. CDR3 sequence (DNA): TGTGCCAGCTCACCGAGGACCGGGGAGCTGTTTTTT. Its translation: CASSPRTGELFF.

The chain joins TRBV5-1 to TRBJ2-5; D is perhaps TRBD1 (6 bases). V was cut by 0 bases and J by 5 bases, with 14 bases left in between. The CDR3 is 15 residues long. Germline assignment: CDR1 SGHRS and CDR2 YFSETQ. The CDR3 bases are TGCGCCAGCAGCTTGGTAGGGACAAAAGGGGAGACCCAGTACTTC. This gives the protein CASSLVGTKGETQYF.

This chain links TRBV12-2 with TRBJ2-3; the tabulated D call, TRBD2, remains unverified against the DNA. TRBV12-2 is described as a pseudogene. The CDR3 consists of 18 residues. The chain's CDR3 is CASRLARTSGICTDTQYF. CDR3 bases: TGTGCAAGTCGCTTAGCGAGAACTAGCGGGATTTGTACAGATACGCAGTATTTT.

The rearrangement uses TRBV3-1 (or the pseudogene TRBV3-2) and TRBJ1-1; 7 positions match TRBD1. Looked up from germline, CDR1 is LGHDT and CDR2 is YNNKEL (reference sequence). The CDR3 is 14 residues long. Germline trimming cut 3 bases from V and 11 bases from J; bases unmatched to any gene: 12. The CDR3 here is CASSHEGARGGAFF. The DNA of the CDR3 is TGTGCCAGCAGCCATGAGGGGGCTCGGGGTGGTGCTTTCTTT.

The chain recombines TRBV9 with TRBJ2-2; D perhaps matches TRBD2 (5 bases). This CDR3 region has 15 residues. In germline, CDR1 is SGDLS, CDR2 YYNGEE. V was clipped by 5 bases and J by 5 bases, with 16 bases between them. The CDR3 sequence is CASSPLHRETGELFF. In nucleotides, the CDR3 is TGTGCCAGCAGTCCACTCCACCGGGAAACCGGGGAGCTGTTTTTT.

The gene calls are TRBV10-3 and TRBJ1-2, with D maybe TRBD1 (5 bases). Trimming pared 7 bases from V and 4 bases from J, leaving 10 bases between. The CDR3 covers 12 residues. CDR1 and CDR2 (germline): ENHRY, SYGVKD. The CDR3 nucleotides are TGTGCCATCAAGGGCGGGACCTATGGCTACACCTTC. Translated: CAIKGGTYGYTF.

The count of this clone is one. The chain employs TRBV27 and TRBJ1-2; 8 nucleotides agree with TRBD1. The CDR3 length is 13 residues. After removal of 4 bases from V and 3 bases from J, the junction contained 1 base not matched to a gene. Germline CDR1 reads MNHEY; CDR2 reads SMNVEV (reference sequence). The CDR3 nucleotides are TGTGCCAGCAGTTGGACAGGGTACTATGGCTACACCTTC. Protein sequence: CASSWTGYYGYTF.

The rearrangement joins TRBV9 to TRBJ2-1; 11 bases map to TRBD2. J lost 3 bases, V lost 3 bases, and 5 bases had no gene match. Germline-derived CDR1 and CDR2 are SGDLS and YYNGEE. This CDR3 is built from 16 residues. The CDR3 DNA sequence: TGTGCCAGCAGCGCTTCCGGGACTAGCGGCTACAATGAGCAGTTCTTC. Its translation: CASSASGTSGYNEQFF.

V usage is TRBV3-1 (or the pseudogene TRBV3-2) and J usage is TRBJ2-5, with 10 bases matching TRBD2. The V gene's germline CDR1 is LGHDT and CDR2 YNNKEL (reference sequence). V trimming: 1 base; J trimming: 5 bases; junction bases outside the gene matches: 13. This CDR3 comprises 18 residues. The DNA of the CDR3 is TGTGCCAGCAGCCAAGTTAGGCTAGCGGGAGCCCGGGGGGAGACCCAGTACTTC. Protein sequence: CASSQVRLAGARGETQYF.

The J gene is TRBJ1-1, the V gene TRBV6-5, with D uncertain. The CDR3 runs to 13 residues. The germline V gene encodes CDR1 MNHEY and CDR2 SVGAGI. Trimming removed 6 bases from V and 1 base from J, with 9 bases in between. CDR3 in DNA: TGTGCCAGCAGGAGACGGGGGAACACTGAAGCTTTCTTT. Its protein is CASRRRGNTEAFF.

The chain carries TRBV7-3 and TRBJ2-2; D ambiguous. V was pared by 1 base and J by 3 bases, with 15 bases between. The CDR3 spans 17 residues. CDR1 and CDR2 (germline): SGHTA, FQGTGA. This CDR3 is CASSLIGVGAYTGELFF. The CDR3 coding sequence is TGTGCCAGCAGCTTAATAGGCGTTGGAGCGTACACCGGGGAGCTGTTTTTT.

The rearrangement uses TRBV18 and TRBJ1-1; perhaps TRBD1 as D (6 bases). CDR1 and CDR2 from the germline V gene are KGHSH and LQKENI. The CDR3 is made up of 15 amino acids. V was pared by 3 bases and J by 2 bases, with 13 bases between. This CDR3 reads CASSPTGTPNTEAFF. CDR3 coding DNA: TGTGCCAGCTCACCTACCGGGACACCAAACACTGAAGCTTTCTTT.